The 32 T cell receptor beta chains given below trace back to one sample, sequenced in a study of early T cells in non-severe SARS-CoV-2 infection. TCRdb re-analysed the 5' RACE reads in MiXCR, keeping a single row per CDR3 protein. This table has around 61,000 distinct CDR3 sequences, roughly 13% appearing once. The sequencing sample was made of whole blood. The receptors come from an adult who was a healthcare worker with PCR-confirmed SARS-CoV-2 infection or an uninfected control (not recorded which).

Ten or more counts support this clonotype. The chain has TRBV6-2 or TRBV6-3 and TRBJ2-7; 7 nucleotides agree with TRBD2. The CDR3 is made up of 12 amino acids. V shed 6 bases, J shed 6 bases, and the junction held 5 bases outside the gene matches. CDR1 MNHEY and CDR2 SVGEGT come from the germline V gene. The CDR3 spells CASSRGESEQYF. The CDR3 DNA sequence: TGTGCCAGCAGCCGGGGGGAATCCGAGCAGTACTTC.

The table lists this clonotype with many counts. The CDR3 spells CAISEAQTSNTGELFF. Written as DNA, the CDR3 is TGTGCCATCAGTGAGGCCCAAACTTCGAACACCGGGGAGCTGTTTTTT. J is TRBJ2-2 and V is TRBV10-3; no clear D gene. Per germline, CDR1 ENHRY and CDR2 SYGVKD. The CDR3 runs to 16 residues. Trimming shortened V by 2 bases and J by 0 bases, and 10 bases separated the two germline ends.

This clonotype came up many times. The CDR3 DNA sequence: TGCAGTGCCCCTCCCGGTGGGCGGGAATCAGATACGCAGTATTTT. Translated: CSAPPGGRESDTQYF. The chain is built from TRBV20-1 and TRBJ2-3, with a tentative D call TRBD2 (6 bases). Germline V CDR1 and CDR2: DFQATT, SNEGSKA (reference sequence). The germline V and J ends were trimmed by 6 bases and 4 bases, with 20 bases remaining between them. The CDR3 has 15 amino acids.

This clonotype has only a few counts. V and J are TRBV3-1 and TRBJ1-3; D is unclear. The CDR3 totals 19 residues. Germline CDR1 reads LGHDT; CDR2 reads YNNKEL (reference sequence). Trimming pared 0 bases from V and 3 bases from J, leaving 21 bases between. The CDR3 here is CASSQDTDGPFVFGNTIYF. The CDR3, as DNA: TGTGCCAGCAGCCAAGATACGGACGGCCCTTTCGTGTTTGGAAACACCATATATTTT.

This clonotype was recorded many times. This rearrangement joins TRBV6-1 to TRBJ1-6; no firm D call. V was clipped by 7 bases and J by 0 bases, with 13 bases between them. This CDR3 contains 16 residues. Germline loops: CDR1 MNHNS, CDR2 SASEGT. This CDR3 is CASTQTGYSYNSPLHF. The CDR3 DNA is TGTGCCAGCACCCAGACCGGTTACTCCTATAATTCACCCCTCCACTTT.

This clonotype was detected only a few times. The chain combines TRBV30 with TRBJ1-2; TRBD1 matches 7 bases. CDR1 and CDR2 (germline): GTSNPN, SVGIG (reference sequence). V shed 4 bases, J shed 5 bases, and the junction held 7 bases outside the gene matches. This CDR3 comprises 13 residues. The CDR3 here is CAWTSDREYGYTF. CDR3 DNA: TGTGCCTGGACCAGTGACAGGGAGTATGGCTACACCTTC.

This clonotype has at least ten counts. V is TRBV3-1 and J is TRBJ2-7; D uncertain. V was clipped by 0 bases and J by 1 base, with 10 bases between them. The CDR3 extends over 15 amino acids. Germline CDR1 reads LGHDT; CDR2 reads YNNKEL (reference sequence). The CDR3 nucleotides read TGTGCCAGCAGCCAAGATCCACAGAAGTCCTACGAGCAGTACTTC. Translating it yields CASSQDPQKSYEQYF.

This clonotype was counted a few times. The CDR3 reads CASSYANQPQHF. CDR3 nucleotide sequence: TGTGCCAGCAGTTACGCTAATCAGCCCCAGCATTTT. The chain recombines TRBV12-3 or TRBV12-4 with TRBJ1-5; D unresolved. Trimming stripped 4 bases from V and 4 bases from J, with 5 bases between. The CDR3 runs 12 residues.

This clonotype was seen ten or more times. The chain is built from TRBV7-6 and TRBJ2-5; D remains unclear. V lost 1 base and J 1 base, leaving 4 bases between the germline ends. The CDR3 consists of 13 residues. Germline CDR1 reads SGHVS; CDR2 reads FNYEAQ. This CDR3 is CASSLGGQETQYF. The CDR3 bases are TGTGCCAGCAGCTTAGGAGGCCAAGAGACCCAGTACTTC.

This clonotype was seen repeatedly, ten times or more. The V call is TRBV7-9, the J call TRBJ2-1; maybe TRBD1 (6 bases). In germline, CDR1 is SEHNR, CDR2 FQNEAQ (reference sequence). The length of the CDR3 is 15 residues. Trimming stripped 1 base from V and 1 base from J, with 8 bases between. This CDR3 reads CASSLEQGSYNEQFF. The CDR3 nucleotides read TGTGCCAGCAGCTTAGAACAGGGATCCTACAATGAGCAGTTCTTC.

The V and J genes are TRBV5-6 and TRBJ2-7, with 9 bases that match TRBD1. J lost 4 bases, V lost 7 bases, and 15 bases had no gene match. The germline gives CDR1 SGHDT, CDR2 YYEEEE. The CDR3 has 16 residues. In DNA form, the CDR3 reads TGTGCCAGCTTTGGGGACCGGGACAGGGTCGGATACGAGCAGTACTTC. Amino acids: CASFGDRDRVGYEQYF.

At least ten counts were recorded for this clonotype. The rearrangement links TRBV6-1 to TRBJ1-1, with 7 bases that match TRBD1. The CDR3 length is 16 residues. Germline CDR1 MNHNS, CDR2 SASEGT. J lost 8 bases, V lost 6 bases, and 18 bases had no gene match. Here the CDR3 reads CASRADRAALLVEAFF. CDR3 sequence (DNA): TGTGCCAGCAGAGCCGACAGGGCTGCGTTATTGGTAGAAGCTTTCTTT.

Ten or more counts support this clonotype. This chain links TRBV29-1 with TRBJ2-7; possibly TRBD1 for D (6 bases). V was pared by 7 bases and J by 5 bases, with 18 bases between. The CDR3 spans 13 residues. Germline CDR1 is SQVTM and CDR2 is ANQGSEA. CDR3 residues: CSARGRGVHEQYF. The CDR3 DNA reads as TGCAGCGCCAGAGGCAGGGGAGTCCACGAGCAGTACTTC.

J is TRBJ1-2 and V is TRBV29-1; 7 bases align to TRBD1. The CDR3 has 12 residues. The germline V gene encodes CDR1 SQVTM and CDR2 ANQGSEA. Germline trimming cut 7 bases from V and 3 bases from J; bases unmatched to any gene: 5. The CDR3 is CSGSTGDYGYTF. The CDR3 DNA reads as TGCAGCGGAAGCACAGGGGACTATGGCTACACCTTC.

Ten or more counts support this clonotype. V and J are TRBV29-1 and TRBJ1-1; D unresolved. Germline lookup yields CDR1 SQVTM and CDR2 ANQGSEA. V shed 7 bases and J shed 5 bases, with 8 bases lying between them. The CDR3 consists of 10 residues. The CDR3 DNA reads TGCAGCGCCTATAGAACTGAAGCTTTCTTT. Amino acid sequence: CSAYRTEAFF.

This clonotype was picked up many times. The chain couples TRBV12-5 to TRBJ2-1; tentatively, D is TRBD2 (5 bases). The CDR3 is 13 residues long. CDR1 is LGHNT, CDR2 FRNRAP, per germline. V dropped 7 bases and J dropped 1 base, with 8 bases sitting between them. The CDR3 is CASAPGSYNEQFF. CDR3 coding DNA: TGTGCTAGTGCCCCGGGATCCTACAATGAGCAGTTCTTC. Drawing the rest from reference TRBV12-5 and TRBJ2-1, the complete variable domain is DARVTQTPRHKVTEMGQEVTMRCQPILGHNTVFWYRQTMMQGLELLAYFRNRAPLDDSGMPKDRFSAEMPDATLATLKIQPSEPRDSAVYFCASAPGSYNEQFFGPGTRLTVL.

The chain employs TRBV19 and TRBJ1-4; no clear D. The germline gives CDR1 LNHDA, CDR2 SQIVND (reference sequence). The CDR3 sequence is 14 residues long. V gave up 1 base and J gave up 4 bases, with 7 bases separating them. The CDR3 sequence: CASSIGQINEKLFF. For the CDR3, the DNA is TGTGCCAGTAGTATAGGGCAGATTAATGAAAAACTGTTTTTT.

The chain carries TRBV2 and TRBJ2-7, with D possibly matching TRBD2 (6 bases). V was clipped by 8 bases and J by 3 bases, with 14 bases between them. CDR3 length: 13 amino acids. The germline gives CDR1 SNHLY, CDR2 FYNNEI. CDR3 sequence reads: CASGAGTGYEQYF. CDR3 bases: TGTGCCAGCGGAGCCGGGACTGGCTACGAGCAGTACTTC.

There are many counts of this clonotype. This chain links TRBV12-3 or TRBV12-4 with TRBJ1-2; no firm D call. Trimming removed 3 bases from V and 6 bases from J, with 8 bases in between. The length of the CDR3 is 12 residues. The CDR3 coding sequence is TGTGCCAGCAGTTTCCAGAGCGATGGCTACACCTTC. This gives the protein CASSFQSDGYTF.

This clonotype appeared many times. This chain links TRBV5-1 with TRBJ1-1, with D unclear. Deletions cut 0 bases from V and 10 bases from J, with 7 bases between. Looked up from germline, CDR1 is SGHRS and CDR2 is YFSETQ. The CDR3 has 11 residues. CDR3 nucleotide sequence: TGCGCCAGCAGCTTGGGGTTCCTAGCTTTCTTT. Residues: CASSLGFLAFF.

Remarks on this clonotype: A much larger clone differs by one base, so this may be a read error. J is TRBJ2-3 and V is TRBV7-2; 7 bases line up with TRBD1. The CDR3 totals 15 residues. The germline V gene encodes CDR1 SGHTA and CDR2 FQGNSA. This CDR3 reads CDSSQARGLSDTQYF. The CDR3 DNA reads TGTGACAGCAGCCAGGCTAGGGGGCTCTCAGATACGCAGTATTTT. The full variable domain, rest sourced from reference TRBV7-2 and TRBJ2-3, is GAGVSQSPSNKVTEKGKDVELRCDPISGHTALYWYRQSLGQGLEFLIYFQGNSAPDKSGLPSDRFSAERTGGSVSTLTIQRTQQEDSAVYLCDSSQARGLSDTQYFGPGTRLTVL.

This clonotype appeared many times. The chain has TRBV27 and TRBJ1-2; 7 bases align to TRBD1. The CDR3 is 16 residues long. V was pared by 4 bases and J by 5 bases, with 13 bases of the junction left unmatched. Germline loops: CDR1 MNHEY, CDR2 SMNVEV (reference sequence). The CDR3 reads CASSSTLSDRLYGYTF. The DNA for the CDR3 is TGTGCCAGCAGTTCTACCCTCTCGGACAGGTTGTATGGCTACACCTTC.

This clonotype showed up many times. The V gene is TRBV19, the J gene TRBJ1-6; TRBD1 might be the D (6 bases). Germline lookup yields CDR1 LNHDA and CDR2 SQIVND (reference sequence). V was cut by 4 bases and J by 9 bases, with 19 bases left in between. The CDR3 has 16 amino acids. The CDR3 spells CASSNGIQGRASPLHF. In DNA, the CDR3 is TGTGCCAGTAGTAACGGGATACAGGGAAGAGCTTCACCCCTCCACTTT.

This clonotype was counted between two and nine times. CDR3 in amino acids: CASSWTGPRNSPLHF. The CDR3 DNA reads TGTGCCAGCAGCTGGACAGGGCCCCGGAATTCACCCCTCCACTTT. The chain combines TRBV11-2 with TRBJ1-6, with 8 bases lining up with TRBD1. The V and J ends lost 4 bases and 7 bases, in that order; junction bases with no gene match: 6. This CDR3 contains 15 residues. Germline values: CDR1 SGHAT, CDR2 FQNNGV.

This clonotype was seen repeatedly, ten times or more. This chain connects TRBV2 to TRBJ2-2; the match to TRBD2 covers 10 bases. There are 16 residues in the CDR3. Germline assignment: CDR1 SNHLY and CDR2 FYNNEI. The V segment lost 6 bases and the J segment 6 bases; nucleotides outside the gene matches: 10. CDR3 nucleotides: TGTGCCAGCAGGGGGACCGGGACTAGCGTGGCCGGGGAGCTGTTTTTT. Protein product: CASRGTGTSVAGELFF. Together with reference TRBV2 and TRBJ2-2, the CDR3 gives the full variable domain: EPEVTQTPSHQVTQMGQEVILRCVPISNHLYFYWYRQILGQKVEFLVSFYNNEISEKSEIFDDQFSVERPDGSNFTLKIRSTKLEDSAMYFCASRGTGTSVAGELFFGEGSRLTVL.

J is TRBJ2-1 and V is TRBV7-9, with 9 positions matching TRBD1. The V and J ends lost 5 bases and 6 bases, in that order; junction bases with no gene match: 8. Germline V gene lookup returns CDR1 SEHNR and CDR2 FQNEAQ (reference sequence). The CDR3 consists of 15 residues. CDR3 coding DNA: TGTGCCAGCAGCCTCGGACAGGGGCTAAGCAATGAGCAGTTCTTC. This codes for CASSLGQGLSNEQFF.

This clonotype was seen repeatedly, ten times or more. The chain carries TRBV2 and TRBJ2-1; the D gene could be TRBD1 or TRBD2 (5 bases each). The CDR3 sequence is 17 residues long. In germline, CDR1 is SNHLY, CDR2 FYNNEI. Trimming removed 1 base at V and 5 bases at J, with 18 bases between. The CDR3 region has the DNA TGTGCCAGCAGTGAAGAGAGGGCCAGGGAATTTAACAATGAGCAGTTCTTC. This codes for CASSEERAREFNNEQFF. The full variable domain, completed using reference TRBV2 and TRBJ2-1, is EPEVTQTPSHQVTQMGQEVILRCVPISNHLYFYWYRQILGQKVEFLVSFYNNEISEKSEIFDDQFSVERPDGSNFTLKIRSTKLEDSAMYFCASSEERAREFNNEQFFGPGTRLTVL.

Only a few counts were recorded for this clonotype. The CDR3 DNA follows: TGTGCCAGCAGCTTTGAAAATTCCTATAATTCACCCCTCCACTTT. It specifies CASSFENSYNSPLHF. This chain links TRBV7-6 with TRBJ1-6, with no clear D. V lost 3 bases and J 1 base, leaving 7 bases between the germline ends. The CDR3 runs to 15 residues. CDR1 SGHVS and CDR2 FNYEAQ come from the germline V gene.

J is TRBJ1-6 and V is TRBV20-1, with no clear D. This CDR3 has 11 residues. V was pared by 6 bases and J by 10 bases, with 10 bases between. The V gene's germline CDR1 is DFQATT and CDR2 SNEGSKA (reference sequence). CDR3 sequence (DNA): TGCAGTGCATCTCTAGGCTCACCCCTCCACTTT. Translation: CSASLGSPLHF.

This clonotype has at least ten counts. The rearrangement uses TRBV2 and TRBJ2-5, with 7 bases fitting TRBD1. CDR3 length equals 14 residues. Unmatched junction bases numbered 7, after V lost 4 bases and J lost 5 bases. Germline V gene lookup returns CDR1 SNHLY and CDR2 FYNNEI. The CDR3 is CASSVNRGGETQYF. The CDR3 coding sequence is TGTGCCAGCAGTGTCAACAGGGGCGGCGAGACCCAGTACTTC. Full variable domain (rest looked up from reference TRBV2 and TRBJ2-5): EPEVTQTPSHQVTQMGQEVILRCVPISNHLYFYWYRQILGQKVEFLVSFYNNEISEKSEIFDDQFSVERPDGSNFTLKIRSTKLEDSAMYFCASSVNRGGETQYFGPGTRLLVL.

This chain uses TRBV5-7 with TRBJ1-5, with a tentative D call TRBD1 (5 bases). TRBV5-7 is an ORF for which the function is uncertain. The CDR3 runs 15 residues. The germline V and J ends were trimmed by 0 bases and 7 bases, with 14 bases remaining between them. CDR3 amino acids: CASSLEGRRYQPQHF. As DNA, the CDR3 is TGTGCCAGCAGCTTGGAGGGGCGGAGGTACCAGCCCCAGCATTTT.

This clonotype was detected a few times. V gene TRBV9 combines with J gene TRBJ2-1, with 11 bases fitting TRBD2. In germline, CDR1 is SGDLS, CDR2 YYNGEE. Unmatched junction bases numbered 8, after V lost 4 bases and J lost 2 bases. The CDR3 is made up of 17 amino acids. CDR3 amino acids: CASSYSIAGGPYNEQFF. Written as DNA, the CDR3 is TGTGCCAGCAGCTACTCCATAGCGGGAGGGCCCTACAATGAGCAGTTCTTC.